The 21 T cell receptor beta chains listed next were all sequenced from one sample in a study of chemoradiotherapy in HPV16-positive cancers. Sequencing was performed with immunoSEQ multiplex PCR; in TCRdb, only in-frame clones are kept and a portion is missing. The table has roughly 11,000 clones, 76% seen once. Sample acquisition took place from a patient who underwent chemoradiotherapy. The receptors here all came from a human donor with HPV-associated anogenital cancer.

CDR3 sequence (DNA): TGTGCCAGCTCATTCGGCAACGGGGGCTACTACGAGCAGTACTTC. Amino acid sequence: CASSFGNGGYYEQYF. This chain links TRBV18 with TRBJ2-7, with D possibly called TRBD1 or TRBD2 (6 bases each). Between the trimmed V and J ends, which lost 5 bases and 3 bases, there was a span of 17 bases. CDR1 KGHSH and CDR2 LQKENI come from the germline V gene. The CDR3 consists of 15 residues.

This clone was observed a single time. The V gene is TRBV20-1, the J gene TRBJ1-1; D gene unclear. The germline CDR1 and CDR2 sequences are DFQATT and SNEGSKA (reference sequence). This CDR3 comprises 11 residues. The V end was cut by 7 bases, the J end by 1 base, with 7 bases between. CDR3 nucleotides: TGCAGTGGATACGAGAACACTGAAGCTTTCTTT. Translation gives CSGYENTEAFF.

V gene TRBV4-1 combines with J gene TRBJ2-1, with unresolved D. CDR3 length: 14 residues. CDR1 and CDR2 from the germline V gene are MGHRA and YSYEKL. Trimming took off 0 bases at V and 4 bases at J, with 7 bases between the two ends. The CDR3 is CASSQDAQYNEQFF. CDR3 nucleotide sequence: TGCGCCAGCAGCCAAGATGCCCAATACAATGAGCAGTTCTTC.

The V call is TRBV21-1, the J call TRBJ2-1. TRBV21-1 is flagged as a pseudogene. The CDR3 sequence is 14 residues long. The CDR3 DNA is TGTGCCAGTTCGGCCAAAACATCGTACAATGAGCAGTTCTTC. It is translated as CASSAKTSYNEQFF.

This clone was detected once. CDR3 bases: TGTGCCAGCAGCTTGTCCGGGGGGGCGAATGAGCAGTTCTTC. Its translation is CASSLSGGANEQFF. The chain has TRBV5-4 and TRBJ2-1, with 8 bases matching TRBD2. CDR1 and CDR2 from the germline V gene are SGHNT and YYREEE (reference sequence). The CDR3 loop spans 14 amino acids. J lost 7 bases, V lost 1 base, and 4 bases had no gene match. Complete variable domain (other parts from reference TRBV5-4 and TRBJ2-1): ETGVTQSPTHLIKTRGQQVTLRCSSQSGHNTVSWYQQALGQGPQFIFQYYREEENGRGNFPPRFSGLQFPNYSSELNVNALELDDSALYLCASSLSGGANEQFFGPGTRLTVL.

The rearrangement joins TRBV19 to TRBJ1-6, with 7 bases fitting TRBD1. The V segment lost 6 bases and the J segment 9 bases; nucleotides outside the gene matches: 2. Germline V lookup: CDR1 LNHDA, CDR2 SQIVND (reference sequence). The CDR3 contains 12 residues. Here the CDR3 reads CASRTGISPLHF. The CDR3 coding sequence is TGTGCCAGTAGGACAGGGATTTCACCCCTCCACTTT.

This clone was seen just once. The genes are TRBV11-2 and TRBJ1-4, with a weak D call TRBD1 (5 bases). The germline V gene encodes CDR1 SGHAT and CDR2 FQNNGV. The V end lost 1 base, the J end lost 6 bases, and 12 bases lay between the germline ends. The CDR3 has 15 residues. For the CDR3, the DNA is TGTGCCAGCAGCTTAGTCGGGGGGAGGTATGAAAAACTGTTTTTT. This gives the protein CASSLVGGRYEKLFF.

This sequence joins TRBV6-5 and TRBJ1-1; 7 nucleotides match TRBD1. The trim removed 2 bases at V and 3 bases at J, leaving 9 bases unmatched. Germline-derived CDR1 and CDR2 are MNHEY and SVGAGI. The CDR3 has 16 residues. CDR3 loop: CASSYGPDRAYTEAFF. CDR3 DNA sequence: TGTGCCAGCAGTTACGGTCCTGACAGGGCTTACACTGAAGCTTTCTTT.

This clone was seen only once. The J gene is TRBJ1-2, the V gene TRBV1; the table's D call TRBD1 went unverified against the DNA. TRBV1 represents a pseudogene. This CDR3 has 15 amino acids. The CDR3, as DNA: TGCACCAGCAGCCTAAGGGACAGGGGACGCCTTGGCTACACCTTC. Its translation is CTSSLRDRGRLGYTF.

V and J are TRBV7-6 and TRBJ1-2; D is perhaps TRBD1 (6 bases). Germline CDR1 is SGHVS and CDR2 is FNYEAQ. The CDR3 totals 15 residues. Trimming removed 5 bases from V and 4 bases from J, with 17 bases in between. In nucleotides, the CDR3 is TGTGCCAGCAGCCAATCTGCGGGGGCGTCCTATGGCTACACCTTC. It specifies CASSQSAGASYGYTF. The whole variable domain, filled in from reference TRBV7-6 and TRBJ1-2, reads GAGVSQSPRYKVTKRGQDVALRCDPISGHVSLYWYRQALGQGPEFLTYFNYEAQQDKSGLPNDRFSAERPEGSISTLTIQRTEQRDSAMYRCASSQSAGASYGYTFGSGTRLTVV.

This chain connects TRBV7-9 to TRBJ2-1, with D possibly being TRBD1 (6 bases). Looked up from germline, CDR1 is SEHNR and CDR2 is FQNEAQ (reference sequence). Trimming shortened V by 6 bases and J by 7 bases, and 16 bases separated the two germline ends. This CDR3 has 14 residues. CDR3 sequence reads: CASSLQGIPNEQFF. The CDR3 DNA reads as TGTGCCAGCAGTCTCCAGGGGATCCCTAATGAGCAGTTCTTC. The whole variable domain, filled in from reference TRBV7-9 and TRBJ2-1, reads DTGVSQNPRHKITKRGQNVTFRCDPISEHNRLYWYRQTLGQGPEFLTYFQNEAQLEKSRLLSDRFSAERPKGSFSTLEIQRTEQGDSAMYLCASSLQGIPNEQFFGPGTRLTVL.

The gene calls are TRBV19 and TRBJ2-7, with D possibly matching TRBD1 (6 bases). The length of the CDR3 is 14 residues. The V gene's germline CDR1 is LNHDA and CDR2 SQIVND (reference sequence). V lost 6 bases and J 5 bases, leaving 17 bases between the germline ends. As DNA, the CDR3 is TGTGCCAGTAGCTTGGGGGCTTGGGGAGACGAGCAGTACTTC. It encodes CASSLGAWGDEQYF. Full variable domain (rest looked up from reference TRBV19 and TRBJ2-7): DGGITQSPKYLFRKEGQNVTLSCEQNLNHDAMYWYRQDPGQGLRLIYYSQIVNDFQKGDIAEGYSVSREKKESFPLTVTSAQKNPTAFYLCASSLGAWGDEQYFGPGTRLTVT.

The chain recombines TRBV30 with TRBJ2-3; no reliable D call. Looked up from germline, CDR1 is GTSNPN and CDR2 is SVGIG (reference sequence). The CDR3 length is 15 residues. Trimming took 0 bases from V and 3 from J, leaving 13 bases between them. The CDR3 sequence: CAWSVLGLGTDTQYF. Written as DNA, the CDR3 is TGTGCCTGGAGTGTACTCGGCCTTGGGACAGATACGCAGTATTTT.

V usage is TRBV5-8 and J usage is TRBJ2-7; D uncertain. V was trimmed by 2 bases and J by 2 bases, leaving 11 bases between them. CDR1 SGHTS and CDR2 YDEGEE come from the germline V gene. CDR3 size: 14 residues. The CDR3 bases are TGTGCCAGCAGCTTAAGGTATGGGGCCTACGAGCAGTACTTC. Translation gives CASSLRYGAYEQYF.

The gene calls are TRBV6-1 and TRBJ2-7; 10 bases are shared with TRBD2. Germline trimming cut 0 bases from V and 6 bases from J; bases unmatched to any gene: 14. This CDR3 spans 18 amino acids. Germline loops: CDR1 MNHNS, CDR2 SASEGT. The CDR3 is CASSEALFGLAGALEQYF. CDR3 DNA: TGTGCCAGCAGTGAAGCGCTCTTCGGGCTAGCGGGAGCCCTCGAGCAGTACTTC.

The chain recombines TRBV27 with TRBJ2-1; 9 bases align to TRBD2. The CDR3 contains 17 residues. V shed 6 bases and J 5 bases; nucleotides not matched to a gene: 14. Per germline, CDR1 MNHEY and CDR2 SMNVEV (reference sequence). The CDR3 here is CASSHRRDSGGHNEQFF. CDR3 nucleotide sequence: TGTGCCAGCAGCCACCGGAGGGATAGCGGGGGACACAATGAGCAGTTCTTC.

The rearrangement links TRBV19 to TRBJ2-2; TRBD1 matches at 8 bases. The CDR3 has 13 amino acids. Per the germline V gene, CDR1 is LNHDA and CDR2 is SQIVND (reference sequence). After removal of 11 bases from V and 5 bases from J, the junction contained 7 bases not matched to a gene. The CDR3 loop reads CAARDRGTGELFF. The CDR3 DNA follows: TGTGCCGCTCGAGACAGGGGAACCGGGGAGCTGTTTTTT.

There are a few counts of this clone. The chain carries TRBV5-1 and TRBJ1-1; D ambiguous. Trimming shortened V by 0 bases and J by 4 bases, and 10 bases separated the two germline ends. Germline loops: CDR1 SGHRS, CDR2 YFSETQ. This CDR3 has 14 amino acids. Written as DNA, the CDR3 is TGCGCCAGCAGCTTGGCAACGGGAGCCACTGAAGCTTTCTTT. Translated, it gives CASSLATGATEAFF.

The chain has TRBV15 and TRBJ1-2; possible D gene TRBD1, 5 bases. The germline V gene encodes CDR1 LNHNV and CDR2 YYDKDF (reference sequence). V was cut by 1 base and J by 1 base, with 10 bases left in between. This CDR3 region has 15 residues. DNA for the CDR3: TGTGCCACCAGCAGAGTGGGGCAGGGTAACTATGGCTACACCTTC. The encoded protein is CATSRVGQGNYGYTF.

This chain joins TRBV14 and TRBJ2-6; D is unclear. V was trimmed by 1 base and J by 2 bases, leaving 9 bases between them. The CDR3 extends over 16 amino acids. The germline V gene encodes CDR1 SGHDN and CDR2 FVKESK. For the CDR3, the DNA is TGTGCCAGCAGCCAAGTGAAGTTTGCTGGGGCCAACGTCCTGACTTTC. Residues: CASSQVKFAGANVLTF.

The chain employs TRBV28 and TRBJ2-5; D not certain. In germline, CDR1 is MDHEN, CDR2 SYDVKM. The CDR3 has 14 amino acids. Trimming pared 3 bases from V and 3 bases from J, leaving 11 bases between. The CDR3 coding sequence is TGTGCCAGCAGTTTTCAGTGGAGTAAAGAGACCCAGTACTTC. Its protein is CASSFQWSKETQYF.